This is a list of T cell receptor beta chains from one sample in a study of molecular identifiers for immune sequencing clone quantification. TCRdb independently ran MiXCR on the PCR reads; one entry per CDR3 protein. The table has roughly 630,000 distinct CDR3 sequences, about 25% seen once. Sequenced: naive CD8+ T cells from blood, with Jurkat cell RNA spiked in. These receptors originate from a human donor in good health. Some libraries in this study had Jurkat cell RNA spiked in. Each CDR3 is given with its conserved first and last residue. D genes are given only for firm matches. Clone size is given for some rows only: seen once, a few or many times, or a class if the clone is expanded.

TRBD1	TRBV25-1	TRBJ1-1	NA	CASSEVQGEAFF	TGTGCCAGCAGCGAGGTACAGGGGGAAGCTTTCTTT
NA	TRBV11-2	TRBJ2-1	NA	CASSAPSGHMDEQFF	TGTGCCAGCAGCGCCCCTTCCGGTCATATGGATGAGCAGTTCTTC
NA	TRBV12-3/TRBV12-4	TRBJ1-1	few	CASSWGLGTKGGWNTEAFF	TGTGCCAGCAGCTGGGGCCTTGGGACAAAAGGAGGTTGGAACACTGAAGCTTTCTTT
NA	TRBV5-6	TRBJ1-1	once	CASSFVVGRSGTEAFF	TGTGCCAGCAGCTTTGTGGTGGGCCGTAGTGGCACTGAAGCTTTCTTT
NA	TRBV7-9	TRBJ2-6	NA	CASSPRIGSSGANVLTF	TGTGCCAGCAGCCCCCGTATAGGGAGCTCTGGGGCCAACGTCCTGACTTTC
TRBD1	TRBV7-9	TRBJ2-7	few	CASSAGTAGYEQYF	TGTGCCAGCAGCGCCGGGACAGCAGGTTACGAGCAGTACTTC
NA	TRBV9	TRBJ2-2	many	CASSARGFNTGELFF	TGTGCCAGCAGTGCTAGGGGGTTCAACACCGGGGAGCTGTTTTTT
NA	TRBV6-2/TRBV6-3	TRBJ1-5	many	CATGGHYSNQPQHF	TGTGCCACCGGCGGGCATTATAGCAATCAGCCCCAGCATTTT
TRBD1	TRBV4-3	TRBJ2-7	NA	CASSQDLGQGYQQYF	TGCGCCAGCAGCCAAGATCTGGGACAGGGGTACCAGCAGTACTTC
NA	TRBV7-9	TRBJ1-1	NA	CASNLPKRQTREEAFF	TGTGCCAGCAACCTACCAAAACGACAGACGCGCGAAGAAGCTTTCTTT
TRBD2	TRBV10-3	TRBJ2-3	few	CAIRTSGLIPGTDTQYF	TGTGCCATCCGGACTAGCGGGTTAATTCCAGGCACAGATACGCAGTATTTT
TRBD2	TRBV20-1	TRBJ2-3	few	CSARETSGGYTDTQYF	TGCAGTGCCCGGGAGACTAGCGGGGGTTACACAGATACGCAGTATTTT
NA	TRBV28	TRBJ2-3	many	CASGPLRAGTDTQYF	TGTGCCAGCGGTCCTTTGAGGGCGGGCACAGATACGCAGTATTTT
NA	TRBV24-1	TRBJ2-1	few	CATSDQTVRGYNEQFF	TGTGCCACCAGTGATCAGACGGTAAGAGGCTACAATGAGCAGTTCTTC
TRBD1	TRBV23-1	TRBJ2-7	few	CASSHDRGVGEQYF	TGCGCCAGCAGTCATGACAGGGGAGTTGGCGAGCAGTACTTC
NA	TRBV23-1	TRBJ2-1	NA	CASSQSYRAAEGHNEQFF	TGCGCCAGCAGTCAATCTTATAGGGCGGCGGAAGGGCACAATGAGCAGTTCTTC
TRBD1	TRBV12-3/TRBV12-4	TRBJ2-3	many	CASTHDRGPGDTQYF	TGTGCCAGCACCCACGACAGGGGGCCGGGGGATACGCAGTATTTT
TRBD1	TRBV5-4	TRBJ2-7	many	CASSLWDRGHEQYF	TGTGCCAGCAGCTTGTGGGACAGGGGCCACGAGCAGTACTTC
NA	TRBV21-1	TRBJ1-6	few	CASSKKGQVNSPLHF	TGTGCCAGCAGCAAAAAGGGACAGGTTAATTCACCCCTCCACTTT
NA	TRBV13	TRBJ2-7	NA	CASSFGRGGVEQYF	TGTGCCAGCAGCTTCGGGCGGGGCGGGGTCGAGCAGTACTTC
NA	TRBV6-5	TRBJ1-1	many	CASSRQGTMNTEAFF	TGTGCCAGCAGTCGGCAGGGGACCATGAACACTGAAGCTTTCTTT
TRBD1	TRBV19	TRBJ2-5	NA	CATTGDQETQYF	TGTGCCACGACAGGGGACCAAGAGACCCAGTACTTC
NA	TRBV19	TRBJ2-2	few	CASSISVTGELFF	TGTGCCAGTAGTATATCCGTAACCGGGGAGCTGTTTTTT
TRBD2	TRBV12-3/TRBV12-4	TRBJ2-5	few	CASSSSGGTQETQYF	TGTGCCAGCAGTTCGAGCGGGGGGACACAAGAGACCCAGTACTTC
NA	TRBV11-3	TRBJ1-1	NA	CASSLRTNWSFF	TGTGCCAGCAGCTTACGGACAAATTGGTCTTTCTTT
NA	TRBV27	TRBJ1-1	many	CASSLFSDTEAFF	TGTGCCAGCAGTTTGTTTTCGGACACTGAAGCTTTCTTT
NA	TRBV2	TRBJ2-3	many	CASRKGDYPSTDTQYF	TGTGCCAGCAGGAAGGGGGACTATCCTAGCACAGATACGCAGTATTTT
TRBD1	TRBV12-3/TRBV12-4	TRBJ1-1	few	CASTPGQVLYYHMNTEAFF	TGTGCCAGCACTCCGGGACAGGTGCTCTATTATCACATGAACACTGAAGCTTTCTTT
NA	TRBV7-9	TRBJ1-1	NA	CASSWPSGSWRNTEAFF	TGTGCCAGCAGCTGGCCGAGCGGCTCATGGAGGAACACTGAAGCTTTCTTT
NA	TRBV6-6	TRBJ1-1	many	CASNPAGLMNTEAFF	TGTGCCAGCAACCCAGCGGGGCTTATGAACACTGAAGCTTTCTTT
NA	TRBV3-1	TRBJ1-5	many	CASSQVGEGQPQHF	TGTGCCAGCAGCCAAGTTGGTGAGGGTCAGCCCCAGCATTTT
NA	TRBV7-9	TRBJ2-7	many	CASSAARGREQYF	TGTGCCAGCAGCGCCGCCCGGGGGCGTGAGCAGTACTTC
NA	TRBV13	TRBJ1-2	many	CASSTTESYGYTF	TGTGCCAGCAGCACAACAGAGTCCTATGGCTACACCTTC
NA	TRBV5-1	TRBJ1-1	many	CASSLVGFWTEAFF	TGCGCCAGCAGCTTGGTGGGATTTTGGACTGAAGCTTTCTTT
NA	TRBV7-6	TRBJ2-1	many	CASSLAGGGGDEQFF	TGTGCCAGCAGCTTAGCGGGGGGCGGAGGGGATGAGCAGTTCTTC